A single sample gave rise to the 26 T cell receptor beta chains below, sequenced in a study of graft-versus-host responses after intestinal transplantation. Repertoires were generated with immunoSEQ multiplex PCR, while TCRdb's copy carries only in-frame clones and drops some. The profile covers around 120,000 clones, with 90% appearing a single time and approximately 0.18% taken by the ten largest. For these receptors, no antigen is known. This specimen was unstimulated CD4+ T cells sorted from spleen or lymph node cells, taken before intestinal transplant. These receptors all come from a human donor who received an intestinal transplant.

This clone was picked up one time. The V call is TRBV5-1, the J call TRBJ2-1; the match to TRBD2 covers 13 bases. Trimming removed 3 bases from V and 6 bases from J; junction bases left unmatched: 15. Germline lookup yields CDR1 SGHRS and CDR2 YFSETQ. This CDR3 spans 19 amino acids. Here the CDR3 DNA reads TGCGCCAGCAGCTCTTCAGGACTAGCGGGAGAGGTATATCGCAATGAGCAGTTCTTC. It yields the protein CASSSSGLAGEVYRNEQFF.

In this sample, this clone turned up once. The V gene is TRBV5-5, the J gene TRBJ2-2; TRBD2 is a possible D gene (6 bases). Deletions cut 4 bases from V and 4 bases from J, with 20 bases between. This CDR3 has 17 residues. Germline CDR1 is SGHKS and CDR2 is YYEKEE (reference sequence). CDR3 protein: CASSPLVTGRGTGELFF. The CDR3 DNA reads as TGTGCCAGCAGCCCCCTCGTGACGGGGCGGGGCACCGGGGAGCTGTTTTTT.

V is TRBV6-1 and J is TRBJ1-4; D remains unclear. The CDR3 sequence is 16 residues long. CDR1 is MNHNS and CDR2 is SASEGT in the germline V gene. Trimming took off 0 bases at V and 5 bases at J, with 13 bases between the two ends. CDR3 nucleotides: TGTGCCAGCAGTGAAGCGCATACGAGGAGCAATGAAAAACTGTTTTTT. Protein sequence: CASSEAHTRSNEKLFF.

The rearrangement joins TRBV6-1 to TRBJ2-5, with unresolved D. V was cut by 2 bases and J by 5 bases, with 15 bases left in between. CDR1 and CDR2 (germline): MNHNS, SASEGT. This CDR3 has 15 amino acids. The DNA of the CDR3 is TGTGCCAGCAGTGAATTAAGGTCCAACGGGGAGACCCAGTACTTC. Translating it yields CASSELRSNGETQYF.

The chain recombines TRBV7-2 with TRBJ2-1, with no clear D. Between the trimmed V and J ends, which lost 1 base and 8 bases, there was a span of 9 bases. CDR1 is SGHTA, CDR2 FQGNSA, per germline. The CDR3 sequence is 13 residues long. The CDR3, as DNA: TGTGCCAGCAGCTTAGACTATATATATGAGCAGTTCTTC. It specifies CASSLDYIYEQFF.

The rearrangement links TRBV5-1 to TRBJ1-4; 7 bases are a match to TRBD1. There are 13 residues in the CDR3. Germline CDR1 and CDR2: SGHRS and YFSETQ. With 0 bases clipped from V and 7 bases from J, the junction kept 0 bases outside the gene matches. The CDR3 DNA reads as TGCGCCAGCAGCTTGGGACAGGGTGAAAAACTGTTTTTT. It is translated as CASSLGQGEKLFF.

The rearrangement links TRBV11-2 to TRBJ2-7; 8 nucleotides match TRBD1. J gave up 3 bases and V 1 base, and 5 bases lay outside the gene matches. CDR3 length equals 15 residues. Germline V gene data show CDR1 as SGHAT and CDR2 as FQNNGV. The CDR3 here is CASSLAGTGRYEQYF. The CDR3 DNA is TGTGCCAGCAGCTTAGCCGGGACAGGACGCTACGAGCAGTACTTC.

The V gene is TRBV6-5, the J gene TRBJ1-1; D possibly corresponds to TRBD1 (6 bases). Germline CDR1 reads MNHEY; CDR2 reads SVGAGI. CDR3 length equals 13 residues. The V end lost 8 bases, the J end lost 2 bases, and 12 bases lay between the germline ends. The CDR3 DNA reads TGTGCCAGCCGACCGACAGGAAACACTGAAGCTTTCTTT. Amino acid sequence: CASRPTGNTEAFF.

Written as DNA, the CDR3 is TGTGCCAGCAGCCCCCCCAGGGGGGTGGCCTACGAGCAGTACTTC. As protein: CASSPPRGVAYEQYF. The rearrangement joins TRBV28 to TRBJ2-7; tentative D call: TRBD1 (7 bases). Per germline, CDR1 MDHEN and CDR2 SYDVKM. There are 15 residues in the CDR3. Trimming removed 6 bases from V and 2 bases from J, with 17 bases in between.

The chain recombines TRBV27 with TRBJ2-5; 11 nucleotides agree with TRBD2. The ends lost 2 bases at V and 7 bases at J; junction bases unmatched: 9. The CDR3 covers 16 residues. CDR1 and CDR2 (germline): MNHEY, SMNVEV (reference sequence). The CDR3 protein is CASSLSPLAGGGTQYF. CDR3 sequence (DNA): TGTGCCAGCAGTTTAAGTCCGCTAGCGGGGGGCGGGACCCAGTACTTC.

This clone was seen a few times. V usage is TRBV5-1 and J usage is TRBJ2-6; D perhaps matches TRBD1 (6 bases). The germline V gene encodes CDR1 SGHRS and CDR2 YFSETQ. The V end lost 3 bases, the J end lost 0 bases, and 10 bases lay between the germline ends. CDR3 size: 16 residues. The CDR3 is CASSSRDNSGANVLTF. In DNA form, the CDR3 reads TGCGCCAGCAGCTCCCGGGACAACTCTGGGGCCAACGTCCTGACTTTC.

The chain couples TRBV5-1 to TRBJ2-7; 10 positions agree with TRBD2. Germline trimming cut 3 bases from V and 6 bases from J; bases unmatched to any gene: 6. The CDR3 runs to 14 residues. CDR1 SGHRS and CDR2 YFSETQ come from the germline V gene. CDR3 in amino acids: CASSSSGSASEQYF. The CDR3 DNA reads TGCGCCAGCAGCTCTAGCGGGAGTGCGAGCGAGCAGTACTTC.

The V call is TRBV5-1, the J call TRBJ1-2, with 8 nucleotides matching TRBD1. The CDR3 consists of 17 residues. The ends lost 4 bases at V and 4 bases at J; junction bases unmatched: 15. The germline V gene encodes CDR1 SGHRS and CDR2 YFSETQ. The CDR3 spells CASSPDRGPPSSYGYTF. The CDR3 coding sequence is TGCGCCAGCAGCCCAGACAGGGGCCCCCCGTCTAGCTATGGCTACACCTTC.

For this clone: At one boundary the junction diverges from the germline segment, which might be a read error. CDR3 residues: CSVGVSGRPAEFF. The DNA of the CDR3 is TGCAGCGTTGGAGTTAGCGGGAGGCCAGCAGAGTTCTTC. This rearrangement joins TRBV29-1 to TRBJ2-7; TRBD2 agrees at 10 bases. CDR1 and CDR2 from the germline V gene are SQVTM and ANQGSEA. CDR3 size: 13 residues.

The chain employs TRBV4-1 and TRBJ1-6; D uncertain. The germline V gene has CDR1 MGHRA and CDR2 YSYEKL. V lost 4 bases to trimming and J lost 9 bases, with 10 bases between them. The CDR3 length is 13 residues. In DNA form, the CDR3 reads TGCGCCAGCAGCCGCGAATACGGTTCACCCCTCCACTTT. Protein sequence: CASSREYGSPLHF.

This clone was seen a single time. The rearrangement uses TRBV15 and TRBJ1-1; possibly TRBD1 for D (6 bases). Germline V gives CDR1 LNHNV, CDR2 YYDKDF (reference sequence). CDR3 size: 13 residues. V lost 0 bases, J lost 7 bases, and 9 bases lay in between. Written as DNA, the CDR3 is TGTGCCACCAGCAGAGATTTACAGGGTGAAGCTTTCTTT. It yields the protein CATSRDLQGEAFF.

This clone was seen only a few times. The chain is built from TRBV10-3 and TRBJ1-5; D unclear. V lost 2 bases and J lost 5, with 7 bases in between. Germline CDR1 reads ENHRY; CDR2 reads SYGVKD. CDR3 length: 13 amino acids. The DNA for the CDR3 is TGTGCCATCAGTGAGGAGCAGGATCAGCCCCAGCATTTT. Protein product: CAISEEQDQPQHF.

The chain recombines TRBV25-1 with TRBJ2-2; no clear D. The CDR3 runs to 14 residues. Trimming shortened V by 3 bases and J by 3 bases, and 8 bases separated the two germline ends. Per germline, CDR1 MGHDK and CDR2 SYGVNS. The CDR3 sequence is CASSDGQYTGELFF. CDR3 coding DNA: TGTGCCAGCAGTGATGGGCAGTACACCGGGGAGCTGTTTTTT.

V and J are TRBV7-3 and TRBJ2-3; no definite D call. The germline CDR1 and CDR2 sequences are SGHTA and FQGTGA. Trimming removed 3 bases from V and 0 bases from J, with 10 bases in between. CDR3 length: 15 amino acids. The CDR3 spells CASSFGGPSTDTQYF. The DNA of the CDR3 is TGTGCCAGCAGCTTCGGCGGCCCAAGCACAGATACGCAGTATTTT.

V usage is TRBV30 and J usage is TRBJ2-1, with TRBD2 matching over 9 bases. Germline V gives CDR1 GTSNPN, CDR2 SVGIG (reference sequence). The V and J ends lost 0 bases and 9 bases, in that order; junction bases with no gene match: 15. This CDR3 is built from 17 residues. CDR3 region: CAWSVRPLAGLVTEQFF. CDR3 nucleotide sequence: TGTGCCTGGAGTGTACGCCCCCTAGCGGGATTGGTGACTGAGCAGTTCTTC.

The chain links TRBV6-1 to TRBJ1-1, with 7 bases fitting TRBD1. CDR1 and CDR2 (germline): MNHNS, SASEGT. V trimming: 9 bases; J trimming: 5 bases; junction bases outside the gene matches: 9. This CDR3 has 13 amino acids. CDR3 amino acids: CASGAQGVTEAFF. As DNA, the CDR3 is TGTGCCAGTGGGGCGCAGGGGGTTACTGAAGCTTTCTTT.

On this clone: Other DNA sequences in this specimen translate into the identical CDR3. The chain joins TRBV7-3 to TRBJ2-2; 9 positions match TRBD2. Trimming took 6 bases from V and 5 from J; bases not matched to a gene: 10. The CDR3 runs to 16 residues. Germline loops: CDR1 SGHTA, CDR2 FQGTGA. The CDR3 region has the DNA TGTGCCAGCAGGCTGGCGGGAGGGAAGGTGACCGGGGAGCTGTTTTTT. Its protein product is CASRLAGGKVTGELFF.

This clone was picked up one time. J is TRBJ2-5 and V is TRBV7-9; 9 nucleotides line up with TRBD2. This CDR3 comprises 15 residues. Germline CDR1 and CDR2: SEHNR and FQNEAQ (reference sequence). The junction had 3 bases not matched to a gene; V was cut back by 1 base and J by 3 bases. The CDR3 spells CASSLEAGGKETQYF. The CDR3 bases are TGTGCCAGCAGCTTAGAGGCGGGAGGGAAAGAGACCCAGTACTTC.

The rearrangement links TRBV30 to TRBJ1-5; D call uncertain. V was shortened by 0 bases and J by 4 bases, with 13 bases between the two germline ends. Germline V lookup: CDR1 GTSNPN, CDR2 SVGIG (reference sequence). There are 15 residues in the CDR3. CDR3 region: CAWSVSVLSNQPQHF. Written as DNA, the CDR3 is TGTGCCTGGAGTGTATCGGTGCTTTCGAATCAGCCCCAGCATTTT. The full variable domain, rest sourced from reference TRBV30 and TRBJ1-5, is SQTIHQWPATLVQPVGSPLSLECTVEGTSNPNLYWYRQAAGRGLQLLFYSVGIGQISSEVPQNLSASRPQDRQFILSSKKLLLSDSGFYLCAWSVSVLSNQPQHFGDGTRLSIL.

This clone was detected once. The chain employs TRBV6-1 and TRBJ2-7; D not resolved. Trimming cost V 6 bases and J 3 bases, with 9 bases left between them. CDR1 is MNHNS and CDR2 is SASEGT in the germline V gene. The CDR3 runs 12 residues. The CDR3 DNA follows: TGTGCCAGCAGCGCGATCTACTACGAGCAGTACTTC. Protein product: CASSAIYYEQYF.

This CDR3 reads CASSRDSTEAFF. As DNA, the CDR3 is TGTGCCAGCAGTAGGGACTCCACTGAAGCTTTCTTT. J is TRBJ1-1 and V is TRBV9; D might be TRBD1 (5 bases). CDR3 length: 12 residues. Looked up from germline, CDR1 is SGDLS and CDR2 is YYNGEE. V gave up 5 bases and J gave up 4 bases, with 9 bases separating them.